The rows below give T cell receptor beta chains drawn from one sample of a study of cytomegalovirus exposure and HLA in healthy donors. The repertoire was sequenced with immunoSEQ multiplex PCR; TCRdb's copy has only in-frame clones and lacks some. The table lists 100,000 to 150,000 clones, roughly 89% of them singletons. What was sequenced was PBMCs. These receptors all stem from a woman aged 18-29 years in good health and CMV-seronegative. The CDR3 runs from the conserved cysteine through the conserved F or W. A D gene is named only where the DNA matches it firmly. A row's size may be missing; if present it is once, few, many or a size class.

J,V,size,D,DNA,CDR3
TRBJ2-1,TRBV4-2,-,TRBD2,TGTGCCAGCAGCCAAGTAGCGGGAGGGGGCTACAATGAGCAGTTCTTC,CASSQVAGGGYNEQFF
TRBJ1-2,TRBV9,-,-,TGTGCCAGCAGCCAGGGAGGGAGGCAGGGTAACTATGGCTACACCTTC,CASSQGGRQGNYGYTF
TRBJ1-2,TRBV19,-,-,TGTGCCAGTAGTATATGGGGCAGGGATGTGCGAAACGGCTACACCTTC,CASSIWGRDVRNGYTF
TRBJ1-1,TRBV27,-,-,TGTGCCAGCAGTACTACGAGGCTGAACACTGAAGCTTTCTTT,CASSTTRLNTEAFF
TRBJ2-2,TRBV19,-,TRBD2,TGTGCCAGCGGTAGTCTAGCGGGCACCGGGGAGCTGTTTTTT,CASGSLAGTGELFF
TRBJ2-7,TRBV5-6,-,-,TGTGCCAGCAGCTTGGGTTACGGGGAGCAGTACTTC,CASSLGYGEQYF
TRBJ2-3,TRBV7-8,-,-,TGTGCCAGCAGCTCATCCTGGGCGTCAGATACGCAGTATTTT,CASSSSWASDTQYF
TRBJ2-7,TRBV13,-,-,TGTGCCAGCAGCTTGAACAGCGGACCCAGCTCCTACGAGCAGTACTTC,CASSLNSGPSSYEQYF
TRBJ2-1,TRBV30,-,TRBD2,TGTGCCTGGAGTGTACAAAGGACTAGCGGGAGGAGGGCCTACAATGAGCAGTTCTTC,CAWSVQRTSGRRAYNEQFF
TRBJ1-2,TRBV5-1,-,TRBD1,TGCGCCAGCAGCTTGGAACAGGGGATTAACGGCTACACCTTC,CASSLEQGINGYTF
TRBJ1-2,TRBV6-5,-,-,TGTGCCAGCGTCGGGTCTCCTAACTATGGCTACACCTTC,CASVGSPNYGYTF
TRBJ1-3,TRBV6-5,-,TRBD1,TGTGCCAGCAGTCGCACAGGGGCTTCTGGAAACACCATATATTTT,CASSRTGASGNTIYF
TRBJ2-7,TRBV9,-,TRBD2,TGTGCCAGCAGCTCCGGACTAGCGGGAGCCACCTACGAGCAGTACTTC,CASSSGLAGATYEQYF
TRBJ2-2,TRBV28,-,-,TGTGCCATAAAGGGGCGAAGGTCCCTATCCGGGGAGCTGTTTTTT,CAIKGRRSLSGELFF
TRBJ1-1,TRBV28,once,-,TGTGCCAGCAGTTCCATACTTGAAGCTTTCTTT,CASSSILEAFF
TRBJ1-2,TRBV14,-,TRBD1,TGTGCCAGCAGCCGCCAACAGGGGACAGTTAACTATGGCTACACCTTC,CASSRQQGTVNYGYTF
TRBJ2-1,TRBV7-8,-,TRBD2,TGTGCCAGCAGCTTCAGCCTAGCGGGCTTCAATGAGCAGTTCTTC,CASSFSLAGFNEQFF
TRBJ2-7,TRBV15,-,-,TGTGCCACCAGCAGAGATCGGGTCGGCTACGAGCAGTACTTC,CATSRDRVGYEQYF
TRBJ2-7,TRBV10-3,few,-,TGTGCCATCAGTTTAAATACAGATTACGAGCAGTACTTC,CAISLNTDYEQYF
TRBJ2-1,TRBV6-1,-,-,TGTGCCAGCAGGCGGCTAGCGTTACGGAATGAGCAGTTCTTC,CASRRLALRNEQFF
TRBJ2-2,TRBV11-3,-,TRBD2,TGTGCCAGCAGCTTAGGATCTAGCGGGAACCCCGGGGAGCTGTTTTTT,CASSLGSSGNPGELFF
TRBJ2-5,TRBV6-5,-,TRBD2,TGTGCCAGCAGTTATACAGGGTTAGCGGGAGGAGAGACCCAGTACTTC,CASSYTGLAGGETQYF
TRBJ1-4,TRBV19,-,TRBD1,TGTGCCAGTACCGGGACAGACTATCCTTTCAATGAAAAACTGTTTTTT,CASTGTDYPFNEKLFF
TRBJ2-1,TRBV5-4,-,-,TGTGCCAGCAGCGAGGGACTCTCGAGCTCCTACAATGAGCAGTTCTTC,CASSEGLSSSYNEQFF
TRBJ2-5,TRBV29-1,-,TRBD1,TGCAGCGTCACACTTCGGGACAGGGGGCAAGAGACCCAGTACTTC,CSVTLRDRGQETQYF
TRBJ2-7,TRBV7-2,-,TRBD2,TGTGCCAGCAGCTTATCAGGTGTAGCGGGGAACCATCCCAACGAGCAGTACTTC,CASSLSGVAGNHPNEQYF
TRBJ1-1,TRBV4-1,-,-,TGCGCCAGCACACAAATAGGAGGGAACACTGAAGCTTTCTTT,CASTQIGGNTEAFF
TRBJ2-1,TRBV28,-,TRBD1,TGTGCCAGCAGCCTTACCGGGGACAGGTCCTACAATGAGCAGTTCTTC,CASSLTGDRSYNEQFF
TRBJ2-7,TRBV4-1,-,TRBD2,TGCGCCAGCAGCCCTAGCGGGACTGGGGAGCAGTACTTC,CASSPSGTGEQYF
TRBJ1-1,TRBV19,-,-,TGTGCCAGCAAAATGGGGGGAAGGACTGAAGCTTTCTTT,CASKMGGRTEAFF
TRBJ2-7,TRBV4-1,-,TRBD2,TGCGCCAGCAGCCAAGAACCAGGGACTAGCGGGACCTACGAGCAGTACTTC,CASSQEPGTSGTYEQYF
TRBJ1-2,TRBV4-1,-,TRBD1,TGCGCCAGCAGCCAGACAGGGCAGTATTATGGCTACACCTTC,CASSQTGQYYGYTF
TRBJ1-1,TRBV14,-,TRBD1,TGTGCCAGCAGTCAACAAAACAGGGGATCTGAAGCTTTCTTT,CASSQQNRGSEAFF
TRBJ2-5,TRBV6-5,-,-,TGTGCCAGCAGTTACTTCCCGTCTGGGGAGGAGACCCAGTACTTC,CASSYFPSGEETQYF
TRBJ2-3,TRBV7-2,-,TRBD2,TGTGCCAGCAGCTCCCTTAGCGGGAGTGGGGCAGATACGCAGTATTTT,CASSSLSGSGADTQYF
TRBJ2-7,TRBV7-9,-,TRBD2,TGTGCCAGCAGCGCGACTAGCGGGGCTTCCTACGAGCAGTACTTC,CASSATSGASYEQYF
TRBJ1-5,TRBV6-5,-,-,TGTGCCAGCAGTGCAGGGAGGACCCAGCATTTT,CASSAGRTQHF
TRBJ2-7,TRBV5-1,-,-,TGCGCCAGCAGCTTGGACTGGGGCCCAAGGACCGAGCAGTACTTC,CASSLDWGPRTEQYF
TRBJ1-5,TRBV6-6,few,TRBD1,TGTGCCAGCAGTTCCCCGGGACAGAGCAATCAGCCCCAGCATTTT,CASSSPGQSNQPQHF
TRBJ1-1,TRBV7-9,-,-,TGTGCCAGCAGCTTAGGCAGCACTGAAGCTTTCTTT,CASSLGSTEAFF
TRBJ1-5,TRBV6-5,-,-,TGTGCCAGCAGTTACTCGATTGCGAACAATCAGCCCCAGCATTTT,CASSYSIANNQPQHF
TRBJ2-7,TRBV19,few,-,TGTGCCAGTAGTACTGCGGGGACAGTCTCCTACGAGCAGTACTTC,CASSTAGTVSYEQYF
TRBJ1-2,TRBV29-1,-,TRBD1,TGCAGCGTTGAAGAGAGCAGGGGGCTGCGGGGTGGCTACACCTTC,CSVEESRGLRGGYTF